These 4 T cell receptor beta chains were all obtained from the same sample, sequenced in a study of blood T cell repertoires in COVID-19. Repertoires were generated with immunoSEQ multiplex PCR, while TCRdb's copy carries only in-frame clones and drops some. The sample lists nearly 45,000 clones, 82% occurring once. The sequenced material came from peripheral blood. The receptors derive from a human donor in a cohort sampled during active COVID-19.

The V call is TRBV2, the J call TRBJ1-2, with 9 bases lining up with TRBD1. This CDR3 has 16 amino acids. With V trimmed by 5 bases and J by 6 bases, 13 bases remained unmatched. CDR1 SNHLY and CDR2 FYNNEI come from the germline V gene. In DNA, the CDR3 is TGTGCCAGCAGTACCCTACTGACAGGGGGGCCAAATGGCTACACCTTC. Translation: CASSTLLTGGPNGYTF. The full variable domain, its missing parts supplied by reference TRBV2 and TRBJ1-2, is EPEVTQTPSHQVTQMGQEVILRCVPISNHLYFYWYRQILGQKVEFLVSFYNNEISEKSEIFDDQFSVERPDGSNFTLKIRSTKLEDSAMYFCASSTLLTGGPNGYTFGSGTRLTVV.

The chain is built from TRBV7-6 and TRBJ2-7, with D maybe TRBD2 (6 bases). With 3 bases removed from V and 6 bases from J, the gap between germline ends came to 15 bases. From germline, CDR1 is SGHVS and CDR2 FNYEAQ. CDR3 size: 14 residues. In DNA form, the CDR3 reads TGTGCCAGCAGCTTGGGCGGGATTACGGGCGAGCAGTACTTC. It encodes CASSLGGITGEQYF.

This chain uses TRBV4-2 with TRBJ1-3, with a weak D call TRBD1 (5 bases). CDR3 length: 15 residues. V lost 0 bases and J lost 2, with 8 bases in between. Germline V CDR1 and CDR2: LGHNA, YNFKEQ. For the CDR3, the DNA is TGTGCCAGCAGCCAAGATGGGGGGACTGGAAACACCATATATTTT. Its translation: CASSQDGGTGNTIYF.

This clone showed up just a few times. In DNA form, the CDR3 reads TGTGCCAGCAGCCAAGTATACAGGGCTCGTTACGAGCAGTACTTC. Residues: CASSQVYRARYEQYF. The chain has TRBV3-1 (or the pseudogene TRBV3-2) and TRBJ2-7, with D possibly matching TRBD1 (6 bases). CDR1 is LGHDT and CDR2 is YNNKEL in the germline V gene (reference sequence). Trimming shortened V by 1 base and J by 4 bases, and 14 bases separated the two germline ends. The CDR3 sequence is 15 residues long.